The source of this T cell receptor (beta chain) is a study of neoadjuvant nivolumab and ipilimumab in lung cancer. On the study more broadly: The combination arm added day-1 ipilimumab 1 mg/kg to nivolumab 3 mg/kg on days 1, 15, 29. Overall study findings and caveats: Only two of four nivolumab-treated tumors gained richness and clonality by surgery. TCR clonality did not significantly correlate with pathologic tumor regression. Resected tumors had greater TCR richness and clonality than uninvolved lung.

Sequencing used immunoSEQ multiplex PCR; TCRdb keeps in-frame clones, though not all of them. Among some 8,000 clones, roughly 77% were seen once, and the ten largest hold approximately 7.1%. With regard to this clone: Its matching antigen is unknown.

The CDR3 runs to 14 residues. Germline CDR1 reads ENHRY; CDR2 reads SYGVKD. V lost 4 bases and J lost 5, with 9 bases in between. The sample consisted of adjacent normal lung tissue, taken after neoadjuvant nivolumab, alone or with ipilimumab, at or shortly before surgery. This receptor was obtained from an adult with non-small cell lung cancer. The V gene is TRBV10-3, the J gene TRBJ1-6; D may be TRBD1 (6 bases). The CDR3 DNA follows: TGTGCCATCAGTGTAGGACAGAATAATTCACCCCTCCACTTT. Translating it yields CAISVGQNNSPLHF.